These T cell receptor beta chains were read from a single sample in a study of T cell responses to AZD1222 COVID-19 vaccine. Repertoires were generated with immunoSEQ multiplex PCR, while TCRdb's copy carries only in-frame clones and drops some. The sample lists 85,000 to 100,000 clones, around nine tenths occurring once. Specimen: peripheral blood, collected on day 0 of AZD1222 vaccination. These receptors came from an adult in good health. Both conserved end residues are part of each CDR3. D genes are given only for firm matches. Some rows mark clone size as missing; the rest say once, few, many or name a class of expanded clone.

J	D	V	size	CDR3	DNA
TRBJ1-3	NA	TRBV5-5	NA	CASSETRREGNTIYF	TGTGCCAGCAGCGAAACACGAAGAGAAGGAAACACCATATATTTT
TRBJ2-4	NA	TRBV14	NA	CASSQEEGLDIQYF	TGTGCCAGCAGCCAAGAAGAGGGGTTAGACATTCAGTACTTC
TRBJ2-4	NA	TRBV6-5	NA	CASSQTLRGGIQYF	TGTGCCAGCAGTCAGACCCTCAGGGGTGGCATTCAGTACTTC
TRBJ2-2	NA	TRBV9	NA	CASSPRAANTGELFF	TGTGCCAGCAGCCCCAGGGCCGCCAACACCGGGGAGCTGTTTTTT
TRBJ1-4	NA	TRBV18	NA	CASSPRGSNEKLFF	TGTGCCAGCTCACCACGAGGGAGTAATGAAAAACTGTTTTTT
TRBJ2-1	TRBD2	TRBV10-3	once	CATTLAGGPRQFF	TGTGCCACCACATTAGCGGGAGGGCCCAGGCAGTTCTTC
TRBJ1-4	TRBD1	TRBV27	NA	CASRHDRATNEKLFF	TGTGCCAGCAGGCACGACAGGGCAACTAATGAAAAACTGTTTTTT
TRBJ1-4	NA	TRBV5-1	NA	CASSLDGTLNEKLFF	TGCGCCAGCAGCTTGGATGGCACTTTAAATGAAAAACTGTTTTTT
TRBJ2-7	TRBD1	TRBV4-1	NA	CASSTRDRGFEQYF	TGCGCCAGCAGCACCCGGGACAGGGGGTTTGAGCAGTACTTC
TRBJ1-4	NA	TRBV28	NA	CASSKMTATNEKLFF	TGTGCCAGCAGCAAAATGACAGCAACTAATGAAAAACTGTTTTTT
TRBJ1-3	TRBD1	TRBV29-1	NA	CSVERQGASGNTIYF	TGCAGCGTTGAGCGACAGGGGGCCTCTGGAAACACCATATATTTT
TRBJ1-6	TRBD1	TRBV4-2	few	CASSQGAGTGDSPLHF	TGTGCCAGCAGCCAAGGGGCCGGGACAGGCGATTCACCCCTCCACTTT
TRBJ2-2	NA	TRBV15	NA	CAVRDYRGNTGELFF	TGTGCCGTCCGGGACTACAGGGGGAACACCGGGGAGCTGTTTTTT
TRBJ2-7	TRBD2	TRBV9	NA	CASSAGTSGRGWQYF	TGTGCCAGCAGCGCTGGGACTAGCGGGAGGGGTTGGCAGTACTTC
TRBJ1-3	NA	TRBV28	NA	CASSLGGTGNTIYF	TGTGCCAGCAGTCTTGGGGGAACTGGAAACACCATATATTTT
TRBJ1-5	NA	TRBV5-1	NA	CASSPGGAQHF	TGCGCCAGCAGCCCTGGGGGGGCCCAGCATTTT
TRBJ2-5	NA	TRBV28	NA	CASSFTGLETQYF	TGTGCCAGCAGCTTCACGGGCTTGGAGACCCAGTACTTC
TRBJ2-3	TRBD2	TRBV6-2/TRBV6-3	NA	CASSLLAGAVDTQYF	TGTGCCAGCAGCTTACTAGCGGGAGCGGTAGATACGCAGTATTTT
TRBJ1-1	NA	TRBV4-2	NA	CASSHPGTPTTEAFF	TGTGCCAGCAGCCATCCCGGGACACCGACCACTGAAGCTTTCTTT
TRBJ2-7	NA	TRBV10-3	NA	CATEGRVDEQYF	TGTGCCACCGAGGGCAGGGTGGACGAGCAGTACTTC
TRBJ2-2	NA	TRBV9	NA	CASSVDPLTGELFF	TGTGCCAGCAGCGTAGATCCGTTAACCGGGGAGCTGTTTTTT
TRBJ2-7	TRBD2	TRBV19	NA	CASSPSGGSSYEQYF	TGTGCCAGTAGTCCAAGCGGGGGTAGCTCCTACGAGCAGTACTTC
TRBJ1-4	NA	TRBV19	NA	CASRDLGRSNEKLFF	TGTGCCAGTAGGGACCTCGGACGGAGTAATGAAAAACTGTTTTTT
TRBJ1-2	NA	TRBV6-1	few	CASSEEAAGANYGYTF	TGTGCCAGCAGTGAAGAGGCGGCAGGAGCTAACTATGGCTACACCTTC
TRBJ1-1	NA	TRBV7-2	NA	CASSLAKGSEAFF	TGTGCCAGCAGCTTAGCGAAGGGCTCTGAAGCTTTCTTT
TRBJ1-5	NA	TRBV6-2/TRBV6-3	NA	CASSPGGGNYQPQHF	TGTGCCAGCAGCCCCGGAGGAGGGAACTATCAGCCCCAGCATTTT
TRBJ1-5	TRBD1	TRBV6-1	NA	CASSEGGQGVGVQPQHF	TGTGCCAGCAGTGAAGGGGGACAGGGGGTAGGGGTTCAGCCCCAGCATTTT
TRBJ2-1	TRBD1	TRBV30	NA	CAWSVPDRVNEQFF	TGTGCCTGGAGTGTTCCCGACAGGGTCAATGAGCAGTTCTTC
TRBJ2-7	NA	TRBV30	NA	CAAQRGSYEQYF	TGTGCCGCCCAAAGGGGATCCTACGAGCAGTACTTC
TRBJ1-1	NA	TRBV18	NA	CASAQQYSTEAFF	TGTGCCAGCGCACAGCAGTACTCCACTGAAGCTTTCTTT